Following are 30 T cell receptor beta chains from one sample sequenced in a study of blood T cell repertoires in COVID-19 (dated by TCRdb to the early 2020s). Receptors were amplified or captured by the immunoSEQ multiplex PCR assay. Entries here come from immuneACCESS through TCRdb and include only in-frame sequences with V and J called. Some clones fail to appear in such tables; in the studies checked, an unresolved V gene covers under half of the shortfall, and the cause of the remainder is unknown. The sample table holds over 200,000 clones, of which roughly 80% were seen once. Together, the top ten hold approximately 5.4% of the sample. The sample consisted of peripheral blood. Receptor source: a human donor in a cohort sampled during active COVID-19.

The chain carries TRBV7-3 and TRBJ1-1; no reliable D call. CDR1 and CDR2 (germline): SGHTA, FQGTGA. The CDR3 sequence is 14 residues long. The germline V and J ends were trimmed by 2 bases and 1 base, with 8 bases remaining between them. CDR3 nucleotide sequence: TGTGCCAGCAGCTTATCTGTCAGGAACACTGAAGCTTTCTTT. Protein sequence: CASSLSVRNTEAFF.

The chain employs TRBV5-6 and TRBJ1-5; D gene unclear. Germline values: CDR1 SGHDT, CDR2 YYEEEE. Trimming took off 2 bases at V and 0 bases at J, with 3 bases between the two ends. The CDR3 length is 13 residues. The CDR3 coding sequence is TGTGCCAGCAGCTTCTCTAGCAATCAGCCCCAGCATTTT. Its translation is CASSFSSNQPQHF.

V is TRBV4-1 and J is TRBJ2-7; 7 nucleotides align to TRBD2. The germline V gene encodes CDR1 MGHRA and CDR2 YSYEKL. This CDR3 comprises 16 residues. The V gene end was trimmed by 4 bases and the J gene end by 4 bases; junction bases not matched to a gene: 13. The CDR3 nucleotides read TGCGCCAGCAGCCGCCTCCCAGTGCGGGAGAGATACGAGCAGTACTTC. Translated, it gives CASSRLPVRERYEQYF.

This clone was found once. The rearrangement links TRBV6-6 to TRBJ2-7; 7 nucleotides align to TRBD1. Germline values: CDR1 MNHNY, CDR2 SVGAGI (reference sequence). The CDR3 has 13 amino acids. The J segment lost 2 bases and the V segment lost 6 bases, leaving 4 bases of the junction unmatched. The CDR3 DNA is TGTGCCAGCAGCTCAGGGGGACCCTACGAGCAGTACTTC. Protein product: CASSSGGPYEQYF.

The rearrangement joins TRBV28 to TRBJ1-2; perhaps TRBD1 as D (6 bases). Trimming removed 3 bases from V and 7 bases from J, with 12 bases in between. Germline CDR1 is MDHEN and CDR2 is SYDVKM. This CDR3 is 13 amino acids long. CDR3 sequence (DNA): TGTGCCAGCAGTTTTTACGACAGGCCTGGCTACACCTTC. Its protein is CASSFYDRPGYTF.

The V gene is TRBV28, the J gene TRBJ2-2; D possibly corresponds to TRBD2 (6 bases). CDR3 length: 13 residues. Deletions cut 7 bases from V and 7 bases from J, with 13 bases between. Germline CDR1 and CDR2: MDHEN and SYDVKM. CDR3 residues: CASTGGVDGELFF. Written as DNA, the CDR3 is TGTGCCAGCACCGGAGGGGTCGACGGGGAGCTGTTTTTT.

Of note for this clone: This clone may be a read error of a much larger clone one base away. The DNA for the CDR3 is TGTGCCAGCAGTAGGACTAGCGGGAGCTACGAGCAGTACTTC. Its translation is CASSRTSGSYEQYF. The genes are TRBV2 and TRBJ2-7; 13 nucleotides agree with TRBD2. V lost 5 bases and J lost 3; bases outside the gene matches: 1. The CDR3 loop spans 14 amino acids. CDR1 is SNHLY and CDR2 is FYNNEI in the germline V gene. Complete variable domain (other parts from reference TRBV2 and TRBJ2-7): EPEVTQTPSHQVTQMGQEVILRCVPISNHLYFYWYRQILGQKVEFLVSFYNNEISEKSEIFDDQFSVERPDGSNFTLKIRSTKLEDSAMYFCASSRTSGSYEQYFGPGTRLTVT.

This clone occurred many times. The rearrangement joins TRBV5-4 to TRBJ1-2, with unresolved D. Germline V gene sequence: CDR1 SGHNT, CDR2 YYREEE (reference sequence). V dropped 10 bases and J dropped 9 bases, with 13 bases sitting between them. There are 10 residues in the CDR3. As DNA, the CDR3 is TGTGCCTACTACATGGTTCGCTACACCTTC. Protein product: CAYYMVRYTF.

This clone was detected only once. The chain uses TRBV4-1 and TRBJ1-4, with D maybe TRBD1 (5 bases). Germline CDR1 and CDR2: MGHRA and YSYEKL. This CDR3 has 17 residues. Trimming removed 1 base at V and 4 bases at J, with 16 bases between. In nucleotides, the CDR3 is TGCGCCAGCAGCCAAGCAGGGTTAGTAGGTAGTAATGAAAAACTGTTTTTT. Protein sequence: CASSQAGLVGSNEKLFF.

This chain uses TRBV6-2 or TRBV6-3 with TRBJ2-5; TRBD1 matches at 9 bases. This CDR3 region has 15 residues. The V gene end was trimmed by 0 bases and the J gene end by 4 bases; junction bases not matched to a gene: 3. Germline V gives CDR1 MNHEY, CDR2 SVGEGT. DNA of the CDR3: TGTGCCAGCAGTTACTCGGGGACAGGGAGAGAGACCCAGTACTTC. Amino acid sequence: CASSYSGTGRETQYF.

The gene calls are TRBV2 and TRBJ2-7, with 11 bases aligning to TRBD2. Germline lookup yields CDR1 SNHLY and CDR2 FYNNEI. The ends lost 8 bases at V and 3 bases at J; junction bases unmatched: 6. CDR3 length equals 14 residues. The CDR3 nucleotides read TGTGCCAGCCAGCTCGGGACTAGCGGCTACGAGCAGTACTTC. Its protein is CASQLGTSGYEQYF.

CDR3 residues: CASSLGGRDTLEQFF. DNA of the CDR3: TGTGCCAGCAGCTTAGGGGGAAGGGACACCCTTGAGCAGTTCTTC. This chain joins TRBV7-3 and TRBJ2-1; possible D gene TRBD1, 6 bases. V lost 2 bases, J lost 9 bases, and 17 bases lay in between. The CDR3 sequence is 15 residues long. CDR1 and CDR2 (germline): SGHTA, FQGTGA.

The V call is TRBV6-5, the J call TRBJ1-1, with D possibly TRBD1 on 5 matching bases. Per the germline V gene, CDR1 is MNHEY and CDR2 is SVGAGI. The CDR3 covers 15 residues. Trimming took 5 bases from V and 5 from J, leaving 18 bases between them. DNA of the CDR3: TGTGCCAGCAGTCCCCGCACGGCGGGGGGGACTGAAGCTTTCTTT. This codes for CASSPRTAGGTEAFF.

The rearrangement uses TRBV5-6 and TRBJ1-1; D is uncertain. The V end was cut by 4 bases, the J end by 0 bases, with 13 bases between. This CDR3 comprises 15 residues. CDR1 and CDR2 (germline): SGHDT, YYEEEE. The CDR3 reads CASSPSFLMNTEAFF. The CDR3 nucleotides read TGTGCCAGCAGCCCGTCCTTTCTTATGAACACTGAAGCTTTCTTT.

The genes are TRBV27 and TRBJ2-6, with D possibly TRBD1 on 6 matching bases. The CDR3 sequence is 15 residues long. Germline V gene sequence: CDR1 MNHEY, CDR2 SMNVEV (reference sequence). The V gene lost 2 bases and the J gene lost 4 bases, with 9 bases spanning the gap. In DNA, the CDR3 is TGTGCCAGCAGTTTAGGGGGCCTGGGGGCCAACGTCCTGACTTTC. It codes for CASSLGGLGANVLTF.

Worth noting for this clone: At the DNA level, this CDR3 is encoded by other sequences in the same sample as well. The V gene is TRBV12-3 or TRBV12-4, the J gene TRBJ2-7; weak D call: TRBD1 (5 bases). The CDR3 has 13 residues. Trimming removed 3 bases from V and 5 bases from J, with 11 bases in between. The CDR3: CASSLNRWNEQYF. The CDR3 DNA reads as TGTGCCAGCAGTTTGAACAGGTGGAACGAGCAGTACTTC.

V is TRBV21-1 and J is TRBJ2-1; the table gives TRBD2 as D, unverified against the DNA. TRBV21-1 is reported as a pseudogene. The CDR3 length is 15 residues. The CDR3 loop is CASSKEGGPRNEQFF. As DNA, the CDR3 is TGTGCCAGCAGCAAAGAGGGGGGGCCGAGGAATGAGCAGTTCTTC.

The chain combines TRBV24-1 with TRBJ1-2; a weak D match, TRBD1 (5 bases). The CDR3 extends over 13 amino acids. V shed 5 bases and J shed 4 bases, with 10 bases lying between them. Germline V gene lookup returns CDR1 KGHDR and CDR2 SFDVKD. The CDR3 bases are TGTGCCACCAGTGGTCAGGGAAGCTATGGCTACACCTTC. Translated, it gives CATSGQGSYGYTF.

V usage is TRBV19 and J usage is TRBJ1-5; TRBD1 aligns across 10 bases. CDR3 size: 16 residues. Trimming removed 6 bases from V and 0 bases from J; junction bases left unmatched: 5. Germline loops: CDR1 LNHDA, CDR2 SQIVND (reference sequence). Here the CDR3 reads CASRRQGASSNQPQHF. CDR3 nucleotide sequence: TGTGCCAGTAGAAGACAGGGGGCGAGTAGCAATCAGCCCCAGCATTTT.

The chain's CDR3 is CASRTGGDGYTF. CDR3 bases: TGTGCCAGCAGAACAGGGGGCGATGGCTACACCTTC. The V and J genes are TRBV14 and TRBJ1-2, with TRBD1 matching 9 bases. In germline, CDR1 is SGHDN, CDR2 FVKESK. J gave up 6 bases and V 6 bases, and 2 bases lay outside the gene matches. The CDR3 extends over 12 amino acids. Using reference TRBV14 and TRBJ1-2 for the parts outside the CDR3, the full variable domain is EAGVTQFPSHSVIEKGQTVTLRCDPISGHDNLYWYRRVMGKEIKFLLHFVKESKQDESGMPNNRFLAERTGGTYSTLKVQPAELEDSGVYFCASRTGGDGYTFGSGTRLTVV.

The chain couples TRBV25-1 to TRBJ2-7; no clear D. Germline assignment: CDR1 MGHDK and CDR2 SYGVNS. The CDR3 contains 11 residues. Trimming shortened V by 3 bases and J by 3 bases, and 3 bases separated the two germline ends. The CDR3 is CASSEYYEQYF. The CDR3, as DNA: TGTGCCAGCAGTGAGTACTACGAGCAGTACTTC.

V is TRBV28 and J is TRBJ1-1; no firm D call. The V gene lost 3 bases and the J gene lost 1 base, with 6 bases spanning the gap. In germline, CDR1 is MDHEN, CDR2 SYDVKM. The CDR3 is made up of 13 amino acids. CDR3 amino acids: CASSFRRNTEAFF. CDR3 DNA: TGTGCCAGCAGTTTCCGGAGGAACACTGAAGCTTTCTTT.

This chain links TRBV9 with TRBJ1-6; TRBD1 aligns across 8 bases. The germline V gene encodes CDR1 SGDLS and CDR2 YYNGEE. The V segment lost 4 bases and the J segment 14 bases; nucleotides outside the gene matches: 11. The CDR3 runs 14 residues. The CDR3, as DNA: TGTGCCAGCAGCCCAGGGACAGGTCTCTCCTCCCTCCACTTT. Protein product: CASSPGTGLSSLHF.

CDR3 sequence reads: CASSLAQRQYF. In nucleotides, the CDR3 is TGTGCCAGCAGCTTAGCCCAGCGGCAGTACTTC. J is TRBJ2-7 and V is TRBV5-6; D not resolved. Trimming removed 2 bases from V and 9 bases from J, with 9 bases in between. The CDR3 consists of 11 residues. The germline gives CDR1 SGHDT, CDR2 YYEEEE. The full variable domain, its missing parts supplied by reference TRBV5-6 and TRBJ2-7, is DAGVTQSPTHLIKTRGQQVTLRCSPKSGHDTVSWYQQALGQGPQFIFQYYEEEERQRGNFPDRFSGHQFPNYSSELNVNALLLGDSALYLCASSLAQRQYFGPGTRLTVT.

The chain combines TRBV11-2 with TRBJ2-3, with D uncertain. Trimming removed 5 bases at V and 9 bases at J, with 12 bases between. Germline values: CDR1 SGHAT, CDR2 FQNNGV. The CDR3 extends over 12 amino acids. The CDR3 DNA is TGTGCCAGCAGCCTAAGGTGGAGCACGCAGTATTTT. Translating it yields CASSLRWSTQYF.

J is TRBJ2-7 and V is TRBV9, with 10 nucleotides matching TRBD1. Per the germline V gene, CDR1 is SGDLS and CDR2 is YYNGEE. Trimming at V came to 3 bases and at J to 1 base, leaving 4 bases not matched to a gene. This CDR3 region has 15 residues. The CDR3 DNA reads TGTGCCAGCAGCGCCCGGGACAGGGGTTCCTACGAGCAGTACTTC. This gives the protein CASSARDRGSYEQYF.

The rearrangement uses TRBV7-2 and TRBJ1-1; D is ambiguous. CDR1 is SGHTA and CDR2 is FQGNSA in the germline V gene. V was clipped by 1 base and J by 0 bases, with 6 bases between them. The CDR3 contains 14 residues. The CDR3 coding sequence is TGTGCCAGCAGCTTAGGCGGATTGAACACTGAAGCTTTCTTT. Protein sequence: CASSLGGLNTEAFF.

The chain recombines TRBV21-1 with TRBJ2-5; the table gives TRBD1 as D, unverified against the DNA. TRBV21-1 is a listed pseudogene. This CDR3 contains 15 residues. The CDR3: CASSKEGLYQETQYF. DNA for the CDR3: TGTGCCAGCAGCAAAGAGGGGTTGTACCAAGAGACCCAGTACTTC.

The gene calls are TRBV7-2 and TRBJ2-6, with 8 bases aligning to TRBD1. The junction had 7 bases not matched to a gene; V was cut back by 6 bases and J by 0 bases. The CDR3 runs 17 residues. Looked up from germline, CDR1 is SGHTA and CDR2 is FQGNSA. DNA of the CDR3: TGTGCCAGCAGTCAAACAGGGGGGAGCTCTGGGGCCAACGTCCTGACTTTC. It encodes CASSQTGGSSGANVLTF. The full variable domain, rest sourced from reference TRBV7-2 and TRBJ2-6, is GAGVSQSPSNKVTEKGKDVELRCDPISGHTALYWYRQSLGQGLEFLIYFQGNSAPDKSGLPSDRFSAERTGGSVSTLTIQRTQQEDSAVYLCASSQTGGSSGANVLTFGAGSRLTVL.

This chain uses TRBV6-6 with TRBJ2-7; 10 bases line up with TRBD1. The V gene end was trimmed by 8 bases and the J gene end by 2 bases; junction bases not matched to a gene: 6. This CDR3 is 14 amino acids long. Germline V CDR1 and CDR2: MNHNY, SVGAGI (reference sequence). The CDR3: CASGRTGGTYEQYF. CDR3 DNA: TGTGCCAGCGGGCGGACAGGGGGGACCTACGAGCAGTACTTC.